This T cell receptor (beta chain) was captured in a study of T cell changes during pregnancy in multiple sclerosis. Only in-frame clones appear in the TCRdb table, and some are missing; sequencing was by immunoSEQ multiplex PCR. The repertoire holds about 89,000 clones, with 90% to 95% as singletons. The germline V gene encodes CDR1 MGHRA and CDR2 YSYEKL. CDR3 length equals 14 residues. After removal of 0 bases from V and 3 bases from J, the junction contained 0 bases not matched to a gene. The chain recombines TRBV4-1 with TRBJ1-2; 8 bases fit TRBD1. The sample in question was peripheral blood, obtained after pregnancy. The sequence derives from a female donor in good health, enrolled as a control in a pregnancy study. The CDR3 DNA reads TGCGCCAGCAGCCAAGACAGGGGGCACTATGGCTACACCTTC. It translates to CASSQDRGHYGYTF.